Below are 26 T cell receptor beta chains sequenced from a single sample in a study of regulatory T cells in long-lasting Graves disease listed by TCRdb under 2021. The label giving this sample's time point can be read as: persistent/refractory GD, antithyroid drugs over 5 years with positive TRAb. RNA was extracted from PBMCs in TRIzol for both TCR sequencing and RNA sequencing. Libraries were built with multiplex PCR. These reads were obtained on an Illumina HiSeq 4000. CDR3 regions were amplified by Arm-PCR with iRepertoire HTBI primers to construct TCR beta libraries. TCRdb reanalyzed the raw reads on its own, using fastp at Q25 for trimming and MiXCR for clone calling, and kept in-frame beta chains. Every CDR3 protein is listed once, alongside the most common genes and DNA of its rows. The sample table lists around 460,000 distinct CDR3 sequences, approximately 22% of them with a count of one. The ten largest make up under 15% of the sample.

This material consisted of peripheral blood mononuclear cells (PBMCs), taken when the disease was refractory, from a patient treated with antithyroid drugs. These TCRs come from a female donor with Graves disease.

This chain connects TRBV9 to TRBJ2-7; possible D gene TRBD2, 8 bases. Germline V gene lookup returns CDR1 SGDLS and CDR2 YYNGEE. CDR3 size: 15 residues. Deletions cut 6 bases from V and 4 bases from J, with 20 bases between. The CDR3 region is CASTAGDSGGYEQYF. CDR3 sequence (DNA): TGTGCCAGCACCGCCGGGGACAGCGGGGGATACGAGCAGTACTTC. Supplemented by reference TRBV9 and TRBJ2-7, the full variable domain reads DSGVTQTPKHLITATGQRVTLRCSPRSGDLSVYWYQQSLDQGLQFLIQYYNGEERAKGNILERFSAQQFPDLHSELNLSSLELGDSALYFCASTAGDSGGYEQYFGPGTRLTVT.

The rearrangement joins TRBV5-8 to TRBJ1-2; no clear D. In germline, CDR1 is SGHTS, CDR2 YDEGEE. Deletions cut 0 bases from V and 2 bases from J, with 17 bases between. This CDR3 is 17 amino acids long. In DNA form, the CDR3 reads TGTGCCAGCAGCTTGGGTATAGGTAACCTATCAAACTATGGCTACACCTTC. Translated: CASSLGIGNLSNYGYTF. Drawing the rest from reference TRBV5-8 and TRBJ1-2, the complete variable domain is EAGVTQSPTHLIKTRGQQATLRCSPISGHTSVYWYQQALGLGLQFLLWYDEGEERNRGNFPPRFSGRQFPNYSSELNVNALELEDSALYLCASSLGIGNLSNYGYTFGSGTRLTVV.

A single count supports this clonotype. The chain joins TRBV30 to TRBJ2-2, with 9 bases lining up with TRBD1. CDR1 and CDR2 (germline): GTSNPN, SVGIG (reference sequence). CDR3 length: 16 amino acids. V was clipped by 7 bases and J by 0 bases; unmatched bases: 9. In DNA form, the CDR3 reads TGTGCCTTGACAGGGGGTCTAGCGGCGAACACCGGGGAGCTGTTTTTT. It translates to CALTGGLAANTGELFF.

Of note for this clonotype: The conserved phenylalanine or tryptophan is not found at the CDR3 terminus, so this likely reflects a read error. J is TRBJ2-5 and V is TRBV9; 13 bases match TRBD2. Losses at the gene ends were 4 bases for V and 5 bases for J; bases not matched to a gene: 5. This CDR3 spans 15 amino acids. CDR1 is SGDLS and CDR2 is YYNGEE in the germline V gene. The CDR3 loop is CASSRTSGSGETQYS. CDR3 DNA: TGTGCCAGCAGCCGGACTAGCGGGAGCGGGGAGACCCAGTACTCC.

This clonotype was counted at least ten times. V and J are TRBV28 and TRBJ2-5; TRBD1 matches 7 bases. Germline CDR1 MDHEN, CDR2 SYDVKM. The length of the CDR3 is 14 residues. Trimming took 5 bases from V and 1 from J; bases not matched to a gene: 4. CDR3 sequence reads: CASSRRQGQETQYF. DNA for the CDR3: TGTGCCAGCAGTCGAAGACAGGGCCAAGAGACCCAGTACTTC.

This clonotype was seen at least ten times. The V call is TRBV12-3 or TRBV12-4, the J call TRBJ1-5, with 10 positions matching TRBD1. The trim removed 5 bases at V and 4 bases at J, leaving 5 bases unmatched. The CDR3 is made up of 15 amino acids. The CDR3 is CASSGTGATNQPQHF. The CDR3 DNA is TGTGCCAGCAGTGGGACAGGGGCTACAAATCAGCCCCAGCATTTT.

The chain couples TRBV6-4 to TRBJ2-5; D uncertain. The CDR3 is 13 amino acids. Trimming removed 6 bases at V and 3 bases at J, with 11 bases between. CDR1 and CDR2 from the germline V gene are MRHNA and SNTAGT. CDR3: CASRKGWEETQYF. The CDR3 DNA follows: TGTGCCAGCAGAAAAGGGTGGGAAGAGACCCAGTACTTC.

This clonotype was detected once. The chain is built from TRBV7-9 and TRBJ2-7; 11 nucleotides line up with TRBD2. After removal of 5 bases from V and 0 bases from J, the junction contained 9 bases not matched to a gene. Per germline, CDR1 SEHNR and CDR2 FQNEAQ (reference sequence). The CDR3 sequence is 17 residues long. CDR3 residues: CASSPPAGTSGSYEQYF. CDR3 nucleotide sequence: TGTGCCAGCAGCCCCCCCGCCGGGACTAGCGGCTCCTACGAGCAGTACTTC.

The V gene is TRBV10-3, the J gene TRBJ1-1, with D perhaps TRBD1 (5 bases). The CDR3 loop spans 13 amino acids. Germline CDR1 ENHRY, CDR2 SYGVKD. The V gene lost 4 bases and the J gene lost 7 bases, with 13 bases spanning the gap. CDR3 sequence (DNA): TGTGCCATCAGTGCTGGGCAGGGCGGTGAAGCTTTCTTT. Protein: CAISAGQGGEAFF.

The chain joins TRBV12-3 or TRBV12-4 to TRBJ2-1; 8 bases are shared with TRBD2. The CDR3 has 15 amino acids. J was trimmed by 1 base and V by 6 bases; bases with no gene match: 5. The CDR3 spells CASSSSGSSYNEQFF. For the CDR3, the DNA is TGTGCCAGCAGCTCGAGCGGGAGTTCCTACAATGAGCAGTTCTTC.

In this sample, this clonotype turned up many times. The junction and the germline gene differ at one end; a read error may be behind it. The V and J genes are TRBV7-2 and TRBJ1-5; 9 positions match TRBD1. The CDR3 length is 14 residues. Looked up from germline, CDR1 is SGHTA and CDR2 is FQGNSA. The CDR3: CASSQQGAGQPQHF. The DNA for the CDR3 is TGCGCCAGCAGCCAACAGGGGGCTGGTCAGCCCCAGCATTTT. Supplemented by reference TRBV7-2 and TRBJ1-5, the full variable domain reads GAGVSQSPSNKVTEKGKDVELRCDPISGHTALYWYRQSLGQGLEFLIYFQGNSAPDKSGLPSDRFSAERTGGSVSTLTIQRTQQEDSAVYLCASSQQGAGQPQHFGDGTRLSIL.

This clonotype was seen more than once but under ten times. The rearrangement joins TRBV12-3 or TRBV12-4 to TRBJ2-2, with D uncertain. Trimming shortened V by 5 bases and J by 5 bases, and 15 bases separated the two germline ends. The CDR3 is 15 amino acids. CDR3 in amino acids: CASSEPRASTGELFF. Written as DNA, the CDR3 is TGTGCCAGCAGTGAACCTAGAGCGTCGACCGGGGAGCTGTTTTTT.

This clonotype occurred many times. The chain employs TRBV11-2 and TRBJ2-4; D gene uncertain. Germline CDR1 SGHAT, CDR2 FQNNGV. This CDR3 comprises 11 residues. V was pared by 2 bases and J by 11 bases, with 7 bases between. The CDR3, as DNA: TGTGCCAGCAGCTTAAGCGAACTTCAGTACTTC. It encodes CASSLSELQYF.

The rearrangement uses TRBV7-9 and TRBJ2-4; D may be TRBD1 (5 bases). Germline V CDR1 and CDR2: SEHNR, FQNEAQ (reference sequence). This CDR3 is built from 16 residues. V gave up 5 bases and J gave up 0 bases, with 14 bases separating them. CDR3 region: CASSPPPQVAKNIQYF. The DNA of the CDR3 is TGTGCCAGCAGCCCACCCCCACAGGTAGCCAAAAACATTCAGTACTTC. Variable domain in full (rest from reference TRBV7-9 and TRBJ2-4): DTGVSQNPRHKITKRGQNVTFRCDPISEHNRLYWYRQTLGQGPEFLTYFQNEAQLEKSRLLSDRFSAERPKGSFSTLEIQRTEQGDSAMYLCASSPPPQVAKNIQYFGAGTRLSVL.

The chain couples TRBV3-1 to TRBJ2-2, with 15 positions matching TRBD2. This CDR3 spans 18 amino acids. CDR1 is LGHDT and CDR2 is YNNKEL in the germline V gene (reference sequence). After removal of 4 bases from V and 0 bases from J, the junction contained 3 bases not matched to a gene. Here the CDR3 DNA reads TGTGCCAGCAGCCTGGGACTAGCGGGGGGCGCGAACACCGGGGAGCTGTTTTTT. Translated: CASSLGLAGGANTGELFF.

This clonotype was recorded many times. CDR3 sequence: CASSLGQMEETQYF. In nucleotides, the CDR3 is TGTGCCAGCAGCTTGGGACAGATGGAAGAGACCCAGTACTTC. The chain has TRBV7-2 and TRBJ2-5; 7 bases line up with TRBD1. Germline trimming cut 3 bases from V and 3 bases from J; bases unmatched to any gene: 4. Germline CDR1 reads SGHTA; CDR2 reads FQGNSA. The CDR3 contains 14 residues.

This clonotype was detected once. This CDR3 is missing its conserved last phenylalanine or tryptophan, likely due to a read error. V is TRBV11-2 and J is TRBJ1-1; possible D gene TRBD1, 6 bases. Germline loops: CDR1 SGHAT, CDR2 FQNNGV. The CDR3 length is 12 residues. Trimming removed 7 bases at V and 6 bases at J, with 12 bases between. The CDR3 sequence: CASTRGTAEAFL. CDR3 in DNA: TGTGCCAGCACCAGGGGTACGGCTGAAGCTTTCCTT.

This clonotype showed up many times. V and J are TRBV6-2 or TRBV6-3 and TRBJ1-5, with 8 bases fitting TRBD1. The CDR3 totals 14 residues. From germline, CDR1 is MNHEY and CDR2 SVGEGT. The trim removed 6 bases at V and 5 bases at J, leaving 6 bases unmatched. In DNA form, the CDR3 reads TGTGCCAGCAGGCGACAGGGGTCATATCAGCCCCAGCATTTT. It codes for CASRRQGSYQPQHF.

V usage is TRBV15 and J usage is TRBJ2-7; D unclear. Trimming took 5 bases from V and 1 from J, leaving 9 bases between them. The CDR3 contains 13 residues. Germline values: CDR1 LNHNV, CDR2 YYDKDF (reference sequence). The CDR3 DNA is TGTGCCACCAGCTCCTTAGGGTCCTACGAGCAGTACTTC. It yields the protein CATSSLGSYEQYF.

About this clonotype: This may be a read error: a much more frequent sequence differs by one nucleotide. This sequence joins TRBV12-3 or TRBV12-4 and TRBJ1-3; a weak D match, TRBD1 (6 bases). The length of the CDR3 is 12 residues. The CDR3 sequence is CASCKTRDTMYF. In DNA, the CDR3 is TGTGCCAGCTGCAAAACCCGGGACACCATGTATTTT.

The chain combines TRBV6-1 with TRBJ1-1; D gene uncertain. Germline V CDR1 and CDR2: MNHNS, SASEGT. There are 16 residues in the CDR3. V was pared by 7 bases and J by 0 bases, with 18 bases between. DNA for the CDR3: TGTGCCAGCACCTTAGCGGGCTGGGGAATGAACACTGAAGCTTTCTTT. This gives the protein CASTLAGWGMNTEAFF.

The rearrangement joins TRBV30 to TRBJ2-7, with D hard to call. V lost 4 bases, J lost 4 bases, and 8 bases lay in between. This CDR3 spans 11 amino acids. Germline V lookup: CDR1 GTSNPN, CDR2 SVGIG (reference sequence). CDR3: CAWMMEYEQYF. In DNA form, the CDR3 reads TGTGCCTGGATGATGGAATACGAGCAGTACTTC.

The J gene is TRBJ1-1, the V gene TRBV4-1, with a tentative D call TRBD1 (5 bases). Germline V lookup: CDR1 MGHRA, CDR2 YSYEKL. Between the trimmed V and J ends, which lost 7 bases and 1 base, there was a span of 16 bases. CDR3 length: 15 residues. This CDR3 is CASILNFGGNTEAFF. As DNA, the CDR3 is TGCGCCAGCATACTCAATTTCGGGGGGAACACTGAAGCTTTCTTT.

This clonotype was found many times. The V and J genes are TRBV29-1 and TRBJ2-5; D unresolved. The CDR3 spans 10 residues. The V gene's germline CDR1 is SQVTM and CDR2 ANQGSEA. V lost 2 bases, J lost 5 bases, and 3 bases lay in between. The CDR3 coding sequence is TGCAGCGTTGAATGGGAGACCCAGTACTTC. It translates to CSVEWETQYF. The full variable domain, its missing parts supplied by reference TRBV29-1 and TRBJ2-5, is SAVISQKPSRDICQRGTSLTIQCQVDSQVTMMFWYRQQPGQSLTLIATANQGSEATYESGFVIDKFPISRPNLTFSTLTVSNMSPEDSSIYLCSVEWETQYFGPGTRLLVL.

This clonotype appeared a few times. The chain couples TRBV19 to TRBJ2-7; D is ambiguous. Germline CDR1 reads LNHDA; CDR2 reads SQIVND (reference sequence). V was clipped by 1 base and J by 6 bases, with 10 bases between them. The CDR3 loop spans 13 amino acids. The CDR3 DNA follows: TGTGCCAGTAGTATAGGTGGATGGGGCGAGCAGTACTTC. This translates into CASSIGGWGEQYF.

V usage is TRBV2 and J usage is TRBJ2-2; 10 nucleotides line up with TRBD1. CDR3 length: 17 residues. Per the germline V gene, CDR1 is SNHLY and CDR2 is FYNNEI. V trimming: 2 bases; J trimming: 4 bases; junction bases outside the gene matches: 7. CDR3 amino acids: CASSETRTGGSTGELFF. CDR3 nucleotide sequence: TGTGCCAGCAGTGAAACCCGGACAGGGGGAAGCACCGGGGAGCTGTTTTTT.